Listed here are 14 T cell receptor beta chains from one sample, sequenced in a study of T cells expressing NK-cell markers. For each CDR3 protein, TCRdb gives one entry from its re-call of the 5' RACE reads, without DNA. This sample's clone table lists 250,000 to 300,000 distinct CDR3 sequences. The specimen was blood T cells: a sorted CD56 or NKG2C T cell subset, CD4+ or CD8+ T cells, or bulk PBMC T cells (not recorded which). All receptors derive from a man between 18 and 35 years old in good health.

The chain carries TRBV29-1 and TRBJ1-3. There are 11 residues in the CDR3. Germline V gives CDR1 SQVTM, CDR2 ANQGSEA. The CDR3 region is CSSSSGNTIYF.

The chain is built from TRBV7-2 and TRBJ2-7. The CDR3 runs 18 residues. Germline V gives CDR1 SGHTA, CDR2 FQGNSA. The CDR3 region is CASSLVRRRGGNEWGQYF.

The rearrangement joins TRBV5-1 to TRBJ2-3. This CDR3 spans 13 amino acids. Germline assignment: CDR1 SGHRS and CDR2 YFSETQ. CDR3 in amino acids: CASRTPSTDTQYF.

The chain is built from TRBV7-2 and TRBJ2-1; TCRdb proposes TRBD1, but this gene call is untestable without DNA. Germline V lookup: CDR1 SGHTA, CDR2 FQGNSA. This CDR3 is built from 14 residues. The CDR3 loop is CASRPNGRGNEQFF.

The chain uses TRBV5-1 and TRBJ2-5; the TCRdb D gene call, TRBD1, has no DNA to confirm it. CDR3 length equals 15 residues. The germline gives CDR1 SGHRS, CDR2 YFSETQ. The CDR3: CASSLTGESRETQYF.

The rearrangement joins TRBV6-2 or TRBV6-3 to TRBJ1-1; the D call from TCRdb, TRBD1, cannot be confirmed without DNA. Germline V gives CDR1 MNHEY, CDR2 SVGEGT. This CDR3 spans 16 amino acids. CDR3 protein: CASSTPQGRVNTEAFF.

The chain employs TRBV7-2 and TRBJ2-2; TCRdb's D call, TRBD2, is unchecked because there is no DNA. The CDR3 contains 16 residues. Germline CDR1 reads SGHTA; CDR2 reads FQGNSA. The chain's CDR3 is CASSFIAGFNTGELFF.

The rearrangement links TRBV29-1 to TRBJ2-5; the D call from TCRdb, TRBD1, cannot be confirmed without DNA. The CDR3 extends over 13 amino acids. Germline loops: CDR1 SQVTM, CDR2 ANQGSEA. The CDR3 spells CSVFGAGEETQYF.

This rearrangement joins TRBV10-3 to TRBJ2-7; checking the TCRdb D call of TRBD1 is not possible without DNA. Germline CDR1 is ENHRY and CDR2 is SYGVKD. There are 12 residues in the CDR3. The CDR3 sequence is CAISESMRGQYF.

This chain links TRBV20-1 with TRBJ2-1; the D call of TRBD2 rests on TCRdb alone, since no DNA is present to check it. The CDR3 totals 13 residues. Per germline, CDR1 DFQATT and CDR2 SNEGSKA (reference sequence). This CDR3 reads CSATSGRDDEQFF.

This chain's CDR3 is CASSYSGTGGFSNQPQHF. The chain joins TRBV6-5 to TRBJ1-5; there is no DNA to check the TCRdb D call of TRBD1. CDR3 size: 18 residues. Germline CDR1 MNHEY, CDR2 SVGAGI.

This chain joins TRBV9 and TRBJ2-2. There are 14 residues in the CDR3. Germline CDR1 and CDR2: SGDLS and YYNGEE. The CDR3 sequence: CASSVGEAHRELFF.

This sequence joins TRBV6-5 and TRBJ2-3. Per the germline V gene, CDR1 is MNHEY and CDR2 is SVGAGI. The CDR3 length is 15 residues. CDR3 region: CASSYSSLTKDTQYF.

The chain links TRBV29-1 to TRBJ2-7; no DNA is available, so the TRBD1 call from TCRdb remains unchecked. Germline V lookup: CDR1 SQVTM, CDR2 ANQGSEA. The CDR3 spans 13 residues. The CDR3 sequence: CSAMGQGAYEQYF.